The source of this T cell receptor (beta chain) is a study of T cells expressing NK-cell markers. Background on the study: The sequencing cohort of eight donors included seven HCMV-seropositive individuals and one seronegative individual.

The cDNA for TCR beta came from 5'RACE template switching with UMIs. TCRdb re-called the 5' RACE reads; one entry per CDR3 protein, DNA not given. The sample's table shows about 440,000 distinct CDR3 sequences. Germline CDR1 is GTSNPN and CDR2 is SVGIG (reference sequence). The CDR3 runs to 14 residues. The chain carries TRBV30 and TRBJ1-2. Sequencing was performed on blood T cells: a sorted CD56 or NKG2C T cell subset, CD4+ or CD8+ T cells, or bulk PBMC T cells (not recorded which). The origin of this receptor is a woman aged 18 to 69 in good health. The CDR3 loop reads CAPALVGTNYGYTF.